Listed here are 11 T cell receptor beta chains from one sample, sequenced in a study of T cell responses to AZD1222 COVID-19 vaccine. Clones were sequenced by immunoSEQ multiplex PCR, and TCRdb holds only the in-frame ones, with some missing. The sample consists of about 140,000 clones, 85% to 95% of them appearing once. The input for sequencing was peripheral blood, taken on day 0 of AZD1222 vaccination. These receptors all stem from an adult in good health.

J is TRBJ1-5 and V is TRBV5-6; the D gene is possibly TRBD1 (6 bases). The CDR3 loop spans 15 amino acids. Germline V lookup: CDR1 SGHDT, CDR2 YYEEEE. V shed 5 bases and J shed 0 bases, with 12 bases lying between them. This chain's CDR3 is CASSKDSYSNQPQHF. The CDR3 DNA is TGTGCCAGCAGTAAGGACAGCTATAGCAATCAGCCCCAGCATTTT.

CDR3 amino acids: CASSQNLAGAGEQFF. The DNA for the CDR3 is TGTGCCAGCAGCCAAAACCTAGCGGGAGCAGGTGAGCAGTTCTTC. The rearrangement uses TRBV3-1 (or the pseudogene TRBV3-2) and TRBJ2-1, with 10 nucleotides matching TRBD2. With V trimmed by 2 bases and J by 9 bases, 7 bases remained unmatched. This CDR3 comprises 15 residues. Germline V gene data show CDR1 as LGHDT and CDR2 as YNNKEL (reference sequence).

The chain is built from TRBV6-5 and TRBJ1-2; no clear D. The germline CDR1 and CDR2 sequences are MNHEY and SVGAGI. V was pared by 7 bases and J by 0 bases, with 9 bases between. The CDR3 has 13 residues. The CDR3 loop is CASTRATNYGYTF. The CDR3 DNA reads TGTGCCAGCACCCGGGCTACTAACTATGGCTACACCTTC.

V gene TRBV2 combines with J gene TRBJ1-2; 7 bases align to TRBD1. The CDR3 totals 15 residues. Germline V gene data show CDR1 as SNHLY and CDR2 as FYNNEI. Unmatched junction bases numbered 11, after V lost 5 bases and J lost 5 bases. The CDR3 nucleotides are TGTGCCAGCAGTCCCAACTCAGGACAGGCATATGGCTACACCTTC. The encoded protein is CASSPNSGQAYGYTF.

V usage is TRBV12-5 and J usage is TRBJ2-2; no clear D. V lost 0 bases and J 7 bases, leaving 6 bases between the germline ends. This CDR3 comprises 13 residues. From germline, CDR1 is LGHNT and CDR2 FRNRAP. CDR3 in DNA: TGTGCTAGTGGTTTGGTTTCCGGCGGGGAGCTGTTTTTT. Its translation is CASGLVSGGELFF.

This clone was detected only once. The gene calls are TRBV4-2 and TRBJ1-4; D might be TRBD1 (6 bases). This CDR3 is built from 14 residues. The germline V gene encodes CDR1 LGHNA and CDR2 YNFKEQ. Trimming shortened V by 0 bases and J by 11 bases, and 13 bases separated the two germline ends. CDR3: CASSQEGTGRKLFF. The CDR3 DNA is TGTGCCAGCAGCCAAGAAGGTACAGGGAGGAAACTGTTTTTT.

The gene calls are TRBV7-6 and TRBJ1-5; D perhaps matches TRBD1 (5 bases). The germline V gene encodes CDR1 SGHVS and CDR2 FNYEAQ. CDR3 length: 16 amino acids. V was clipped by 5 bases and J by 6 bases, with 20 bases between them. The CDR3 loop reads CASSQGHPREGQPQHF. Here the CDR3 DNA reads TGTGCCAGCAGCCAAGGACACCCTAGGGAGGGTCAGCCCCAGCATTTT.

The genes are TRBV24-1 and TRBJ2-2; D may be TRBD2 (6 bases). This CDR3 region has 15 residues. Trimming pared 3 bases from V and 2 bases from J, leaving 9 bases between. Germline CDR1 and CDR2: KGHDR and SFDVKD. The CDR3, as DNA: TGTGCCACCAGTGATCCGGGACTTAACACCGGGGAGCTGTTTTTT. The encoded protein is CATSDPGLNTGELFF.

The CDR3: CASSSYREWGTEAFF. CDR3 coding DNA: TGTGCCAGCAGCTCTTACAGGGAATGGGGCACTGAAGCTTTCTTT. The rearrangement uses TRBV11-2 and TRBJ1-1; a possible D gene is TRBD1 (6 bases). Germline CDR1 reads SGHAT; CDR2 reads FQNNGV. Trimming took 4 bases from V and 4 from J, leaving 16 bases between them. The CDR3 spans 15 residues. The whole variable domain, filled in from reference TRBV11-2 and TRBJ1-1, reads EAGVAQSPRYKIIEKRQSVAFWCNPISGHATLYWYQQILGQGPKLLIQFQNNGVVDDSQLPKDRFSAERLKGVDSTLKIQPAKLEDSAVYLCASSSYREWGTEAFFGQGTRLTVV.

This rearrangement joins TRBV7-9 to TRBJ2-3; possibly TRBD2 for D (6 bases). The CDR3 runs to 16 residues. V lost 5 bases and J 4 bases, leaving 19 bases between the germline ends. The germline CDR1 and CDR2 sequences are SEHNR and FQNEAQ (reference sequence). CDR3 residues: CASSAIRGRESDTQYF. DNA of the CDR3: TGTGCCAGCAGCGCGATTAGGGGACGGGAGTCAGATACGCAGTATTTT.

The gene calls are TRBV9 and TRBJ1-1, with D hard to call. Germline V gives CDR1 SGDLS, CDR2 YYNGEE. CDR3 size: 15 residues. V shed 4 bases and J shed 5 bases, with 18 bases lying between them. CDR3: CASSTSEWDLTEAFF. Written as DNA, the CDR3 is TGTGCCAGCAGCACCTCCGAATGGGATTTGACTGAAGCTTTCTTT.